These 26 T cell receptor beta chains came from one sample sequenced in a study of shared clonotypes between healthy human individuals. The protocol was immunoSEQ multiplex PCR, while the TCRdb copy is restricted to in-frame clones and leaves out a portion. The data show around 2,000,000 clones, about 95% seen once. The naive CD8 subset, CD45RO-negative cells positively selected for CCR7, excluded terminally differentiated effector memory CD45RA+ cells. The sample taken for sequencing was naive CD8+ T cells sorted from blood. Every receptor here comes from a young man in good health.

This clone was observed a single time. The rearrangement links TRBV30 to TRBJ2-1, with D maybe TRBD1 (6 bases). The CDR3 has 14 residues. V was trimmed by 5 bases and J by 0 bases, leaving 11 bases between them. Per the germline V gene, CDR1 is GTSNPN and CDR2 is SVGIG (reference sequence). CDR3 loop: CAWGGSASYNEQFF. The CDR3 nucleotides read TGTGCCTGGGGGGGCAGCGCCTCCTACAATGAGCAGTTCTTC. Complete variable domain (other parts from reference TRBV30 and TRBJ2-1): SQTIHQWPATLVQPVGSPLSLECTVEGTSNPNLYWYRQAAGRGLQLLFYSVGIGQISSEVPQNLSASRPQDRQFILSSKKLLLSDSGFYLCAWGGSASYNEQFFGPGTRLTVL.

Comments on this clone: The same CDR3 is also encoded by other DNA sequences in this sample. This sequence joins TRBV4-1 and TRBJ2-3, with unresolved D. Germline lookup yields CDR1 MGHRA and CDR2 YSYEKL. CDR3 size: 15 residues. V lost 5 bases to trimming and J lost 0 bases, with 12 bases between them. This chain's CDR3 is CASSSRTTSTDTQYF. CDR3 DNA sequence: TGCGCCAGCAGCTCCCGAACGACTAGCACAGATACGCAGTATTTT.

V and J are TRBV9 and TRBJ2-1; D unresolved. This CDR3 comprises 15 residues. Germline V gives CDR1 SGDLS, CDR2 YYNGEE. V was cut by 3 bases and J by 0 bases, with 10 bases left in between. The CDR3 region has the DNA TGTGCCAGCAGCGGTGGACCGAGCTCCTACAATGAGCAGTTCTTC. Protein product: CASSGGPSSYNEQFF.

The chain couples TRBV6-6 to TRBJ2-1; TRBD1 aligns across 9 bases. This CDR3 has 14 residues. Germline CDR1 and CDR2: MNHNY and SVGAGI (reference sequence). The J segment lost 7 bases and the V segment lost 6 bases, leaving 7 bases of the junction unmatched. DNA for the CDR3: TGTGCCAGCAGGTCCGACAGGGGGGGGAATGAGCAGTTCTTC. Its protein product is CASRSDRGGNEQFF.

The CDR3 region is CASTATGRAAEAFF. The CDR3 coding sequence is TGTGCCAGCACGGCGACAGGGCGTGCCGCTGAAGCTTTCTTT. This sequence joins TRBV13 and TRBJ1-1, with 7 bases lining up with TRBD1. Germline CDR1 PRHDT, CDR2 FYEKMQ (reference sequence). This CDR3 spans 14 amino acids. The ends lost 7 bases at V and 6 bases at J; junction bases unmatched: 11.

Points on this clone: In the same sample, other DNA sequences code for this CDR3. This chain connects TRBV5-4 to TRBJ2-7, with a possible D match to TRBD1 (5 bases). Germline V gene lookup returns CDR1 SGHNT and CDR2 YYREEE (reference sequence). This CDR3 is built from 14 residues. The V end lost 0 bases, the J end lost 4 bases, and 11 bases lay between the germline ends. CDR3 coding DNA: TGTGCCAGCAGCTTGGGTGACAGATCTTACGAGCAGTACTTC. This codes for CASSLGDRSYEQYF.

The chain is built from TRBV13 and TRBJ2-1; D ambiguous. This CDR3 is 13 amino acids long. Germline V CDR1 and CDR2: PRHDT, FYEKMQ (reference sequence). The V and J ends lost 2 bases and 6 bases respectively, with 8 bases between them. Here the CDR3 DNA reads TGTGCCAGCAGCTTAAGTCGGGTCAATGAGCAGTTCTTC. Its protein is CASSLSRVNEQFF.

This clone was seen a single time. The CDR3 nucleotides read TGTGCCAGCAGCTTAGTAGGGGGCGCCGGGAAGACCCAGTACTTC. Amino acid sequence: CASSLVGGAGKTQYF. The chain links TRBV7-8 to TRBJ2-5, with TRBD1 matching 7 bases. The CDR3 is made up of 15 amino acids. The V gene's germline CDR1 is SGHVS and CDR2 FQNEAQ. V gave up 1 base and J gave up 6 bases; unmatched junction bases: 8.

The chain has TRBV10-1 and TRBJ1-1; D possibly corresponds to TRBD1 (5 bases). The CDR3 has 14 residues. Between the trimmed V and J ends, which lost 2 bases and 1 base, there was a span of 8 bases. Germline V gene data show CDR1 as WNHNN and CDR2 as SYGVQD (reference sequence). The CDR3 region has the DNA TGCGCCAGCAGTGAGAGTCAGGGGAACACTGAAGCTTTCTTT. Translated, it gives CASSESQGNTEAFF.

This clone was seen just once. The chain couples TRBV10-3 to TRBJ2-7; no firm D call. Germline V CDR1 and CDR2: ENHRY, SYGVKD. The CDR3 has 14 residues. V was cut by 10 bases and J by 0 bases, with 16 bases left in between. The CDR3 DNA reads TGTGCCACCGCTCTACCGACATCCTCCTACGAGCAGTACTTC. Its translation: CATALPTSSYEQYF.

In the case of this clone: Other DNA sequences in the same sample also yield this CDR3. This chain links TRBV19 with TRBJ2-7, with TRBD2 matching 7 bases. CDR1 and CDR2 from the germline V gene are LNHDA and SQIVND (reference sequence). The CDR3 covers 13 residues. V lost 3 bases and J lost 3; bases outside the gene matches: 2. The CDR3 sequence: CASSIGGGYEQYF. The CDR3, as DNA: TGTGCCAGTAGTATTGGCGGGGGCTACGAGCAGTACTTC.

This chain connects TRBV14 to TRBJ2-3; D unclear. Germline V gives CDR1 SGHDN, CDR2 FVKESK. The CDR3 contains 14 residues. Between the trimmed V and J ends, which lost 0 bases and 4 bases, there was a span of 8 bases. The chain's CDR3 is CASSQELEADTQYF. In nucleotides, the CDR3 is TGTGCCAGCAGCCAAGAATTAGAGGCAGATACGCAGTATTTT. Looking up the rest from reference TRBV14 and TRBJ2-3 gives the full variable domain: EAGVTQFPSHSVIEKGQTVTLRCDPISGHDNLYWYRRVMGKEIKFLLHFVKESKQDESGMPNNRFLAERTGGTYSTLKVQPAELEDSGVYFCASSQELEADTQYFGPGTRLTVL.

On this clone: Other DNA variants within this sample encode the same CDR3. J is TRBJ2-7 and V is TRBV27; TRBD2 matches 7 bases. CDR3 length: 13 amino acids. The V gene's germline CDR1 is MNHEY and CDR2 SMNVEV (reference sequence). J gave up 4 bases and V 1 base, and 1 base lay outside the gene matches. CDR3 nucleotide sequence: TGTGCCAGCAGTTTATGGGGGGGGTACGAGCAGTACTTC. It yields the protein CASSLWGGYEQYF.

Points on this clone: It may be a read error: a sequence one base away is much more abundant. This chain connects TRBV4-3 to TRBJ2-2; D not resolved. The CDR3 runs 12 residues. The V gene's germline CDR1 is LGHNA and CDR2 YSLEER. The V and J ends lost 4 bases and 0 bases respectively, with 0 bases between them. DNA of the CDR3: TGCGCCAGCAGCCCGAACACCGGGGAGCTGTTTTTT. It is translated as CASSPNTGELFF.

This chain connects TRBV10-3 to TRBJ2-3, with TRBD2 matching over 12 bases. V dropped 3 bases and J dropped 0; count of bases not matched to a gene: 13. CDR1 and CDR2 (germline): ENHRY, SYGVKD. The CDR3 has 20 amino acids. CDR3 region: CAISDPSGLAGGKSTDTQYF. The CDR3 nucleotides read TGTGCCATCAGTGACCCTTCCGGGCTAGCGGGAGGGAAAAGCACAGATACGCAGTATTTT.

The chain employs TRBV28 and TRBJ2-7, with 9 nucleotides matching TRBD1. From germline, CDR1 is MDHEN and CDR2 SYDVKM. Trimming removed 3 bases from V and 7 bases from J; junction bases left unmatched: 7. This CDR3 spans 14 amino acids. CDR3 sequence: CASSLPGQGEEQYF. The CDR3 DNA sequence: TGTGCCAGCAGTTTGCCGGGACAGGGTGAAGAGCAGTACTTC. Drawing the rest from reference TRBV28 and TRBJ2-7, the complete variable domain is DVKVTQSSRYLVKRTGEKVFLECVQDMDHENMFWYRQDPGLGLRLIYFSYDVKMKEKGDIPEGYSVSREKKERFSLILESASTNQTSMYLCASSLPGQGEEQYFGPGTRLTVT.

The chain carries TRBV21-1 and TRBJ1-4; TRBD1, the table's D call, was not compared with the DNA. TRBV21-1 is deemed a pseudogene. The CDR3 is 17 residues long. CDR3 sequence: CASSKAGTPRQSEKLFF. CDR3 in DNA: TGTGCCAGCAGCAAAGCAGGGACACCCCGGCAGAGTGAAAAACTGTTTTTT.

The rearrangement links TRBV11-3 to TRBJ2-3; D perhaps matches TRBD1 (5 bases). V dropped 5 bases and J dropped 11 bases, with 14 bases sitting between them. Germline CDR1 SGHNT, CDR2 YENEEA. CDR3 size: 12 residues. CDR3: CASSTRPGQQYF. CDR3 nucleotide sequence: TGTGCCAGCAGCACCCGACCAGGACAGCAGTATTTT.

V gene TRBV4-1 combines with J gene TRBJ2-6, with TRBD1 matching 8 bases. After removal of 1 base from V and 4 bases from J, the junction contained 6 bases not matched to a gene. The CDR3 has 17 residues. The germline CDR1 and CDR2 sequences are MGHRA and YSYEKL. CDR3 in amino acids: CASSQVRTGSGANVLTF. The CDR3 DNA reads TGCGCCAGCAGCCAAGTTCGGACAGGGTCCGGGGCCAACGTCCTGACTTTC.

This chain uses TRBV6-1 with TRBJ2-3; D possibly corresponds to TRBD2 (5 bases). The V end was cut by 2 bases, the J end by 2 bases, with 11 bases between. CDR1 and CDR2 (germline): MNHNS, SASEGT. This CDR3 is 15 amino acids long. This chain's CDR3 is CASSEFGLLTDTQYF. In DNA form, the CDR3 reads TGTGCCAGCAGTGAATTCGGACTTCTCACAGATACGCAGTATTTT.

Worth noting for this clone: Other DNA sequences within the sample encode an identical CDR3. The chain recombines TRBV5-1 with TRBJ2-7; TRBD1 might be the D (5 bases). The CDR3 loop spans 14 amino acids. With 2 bases removed from V and 0 bases from J, the gap between germline ends came to 9 bases. Germline values: CDR1 SGHRS, CDR2 YFSETQ. CDR3 residues: CASSFDSYSYEQYF. The CDR3 region has the DNA TGCGCCAGCAGCTTCGACAGTTACTCCTACGAGCAGTACTTC.

In the case of this clone: The same CDR3 can be traced to other DNA sequences in this sample. The chain links TRBV6-1 to TRBJ1-2, with a weak D call TRBD1 (5 bases). The V end lost 1 base, the J end lost 5 bases, and 11 bases lay between the germline ends. Germline CDR1 reads MNHNS; CDR2 reads SASEGT. The CDR3 is made up of 14 amino acids. CDR3 DNA sequence: TGTGCCAGCAGTGAAGGGACGGGGGGGTATGGCTACACCTTC. Amino acid sequence: CASSEGTGGYGYTF.

This chain uses TRBV9 with TRBJ2-7; 8 bases map to TRBD2. Germline-derived CDR1 and CDR2 are SGDLS and YYNGEE. The CDR3 totals 17 residues. The V segment lost 0 bases and the J segment 3 bases; nucleotides outside the gene matches: 11. The CDR3 here is CASSVGLEAGGFYEQYF. The DNA of the CDR3 is TGTGCCAGCAGCGTAGGGCTTGAGGCGGGAGGTTTCTACGAGCAGTACTTC.

The genes are TRBV6-1 and TRBJ2-1; D call uncertain. V was shortened by 4 bases and J by 2 bases, with 6 bases between the two germline ends. CDR1 and CDR2 from the germline V gene are MNHNS and SASEGT. This CDR3 has 13 residues. The CDR3 loop is CASSAYTYNEQFF. DNA of the CDR3: TGTGCCAGCAGTGCATACACCTACAATGAGCAGTTCTTC.

This rearrangement joins TRBV5-5 to TRBJ2-7, with 8 bases matching TRBD2. J gave up 5 bases and V 0 bases, and 4 bases lay outside the gene matches. CDR3 length: 14 amino acids. The V gene's germline CDR1 is SGHKS and CDR2 YYEKEE (reference sequence). As DNA, the CDR3 is TGTGCCAGCAGCTTGGCGGGGGGGCCCAACGAGCAGTACTTC. The encoded protein is CASSLAGGPNEQYF.

The V and J genes are TRBV29-1 and TRBJ2-1; D is unresolved. Germline assignment: CDR1 SQVTM and CDR2 ANQGSEA. The CDR3 loop spans 11 amino acids. The ends were cut back, 5 bases at V and 1 base at J, with 3 bases in the middle. The CDR3 DNA reads TGCAGCGTTAGGTCCTACAATGAGCAGTTCTTC. Translating gives CSVRSYNEQFF.